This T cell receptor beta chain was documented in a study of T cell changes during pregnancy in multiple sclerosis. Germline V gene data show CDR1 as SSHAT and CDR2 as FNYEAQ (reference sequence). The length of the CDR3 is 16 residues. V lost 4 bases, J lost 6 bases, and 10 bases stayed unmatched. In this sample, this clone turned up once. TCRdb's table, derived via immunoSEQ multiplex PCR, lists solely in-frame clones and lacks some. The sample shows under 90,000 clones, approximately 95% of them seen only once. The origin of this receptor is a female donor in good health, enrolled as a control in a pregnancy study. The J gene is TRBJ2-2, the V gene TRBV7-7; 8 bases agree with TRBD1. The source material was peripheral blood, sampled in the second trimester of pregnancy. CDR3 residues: CASSSNPGGRAGELFF. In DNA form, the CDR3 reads TGTGCCAGCAGCTCAAATCCAGGGGGCAGGGCCGGGGAGCTGTTTTTT.